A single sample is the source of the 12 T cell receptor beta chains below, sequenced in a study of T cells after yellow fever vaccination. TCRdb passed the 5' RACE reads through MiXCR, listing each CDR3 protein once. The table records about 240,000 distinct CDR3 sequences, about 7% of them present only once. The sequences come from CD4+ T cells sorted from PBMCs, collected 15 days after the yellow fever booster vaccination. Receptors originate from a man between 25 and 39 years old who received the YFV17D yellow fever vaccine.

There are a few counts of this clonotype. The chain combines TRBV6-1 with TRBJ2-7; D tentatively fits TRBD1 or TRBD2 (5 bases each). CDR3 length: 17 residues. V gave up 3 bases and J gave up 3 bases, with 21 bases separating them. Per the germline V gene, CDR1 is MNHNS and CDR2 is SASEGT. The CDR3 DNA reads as TGTGCCAGCAGTGATCCCGGGACCCTCGCCCGGAACTACGAGCAGTACTTC. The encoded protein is CASSDPGTLARNYEQYF.

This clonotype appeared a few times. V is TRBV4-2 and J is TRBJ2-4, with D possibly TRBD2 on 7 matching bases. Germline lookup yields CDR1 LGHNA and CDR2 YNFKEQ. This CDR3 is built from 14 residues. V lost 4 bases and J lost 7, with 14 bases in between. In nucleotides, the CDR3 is TGTGCCAGCAGCCCCAATAGGGGGGGGAACATTCAGTACTTC. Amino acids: CASSPNRGGNIQYF.

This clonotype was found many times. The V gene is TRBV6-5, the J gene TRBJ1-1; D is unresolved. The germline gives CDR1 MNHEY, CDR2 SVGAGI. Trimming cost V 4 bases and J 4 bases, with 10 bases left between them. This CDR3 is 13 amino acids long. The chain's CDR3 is CASSFLGGTEAFF. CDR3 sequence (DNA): TGTGCCAGCAGTTTCCTCGGAGGCACTGAAGCTTTCTTT.

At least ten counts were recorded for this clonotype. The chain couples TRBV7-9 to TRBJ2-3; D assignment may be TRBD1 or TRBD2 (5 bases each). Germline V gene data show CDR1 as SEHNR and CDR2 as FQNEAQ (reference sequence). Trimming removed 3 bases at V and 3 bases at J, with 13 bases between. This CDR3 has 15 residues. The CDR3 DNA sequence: TGTGCCAGCAGCTTTTCGAGAGGGGCTACAGATACGCAGTATTTT. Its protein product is CASSFSRGATDTQYF.

The CDR3 DNA reads TGCAGTGCTAGAGGAAGCACAGATACGCAGTATTTT. Translated, it gives CSARGSTDTQYF. The V and J genes are TRBV20-1 and TRBJ2-3, with unresolved D. The V gene's germline CDR1 is DFQATT and CDR2 SNEGSKA (reference sequence). The CDR3 spans 12 residues. V lost 1 base to trimming and J lost 0 bases, with 2 bases between them.

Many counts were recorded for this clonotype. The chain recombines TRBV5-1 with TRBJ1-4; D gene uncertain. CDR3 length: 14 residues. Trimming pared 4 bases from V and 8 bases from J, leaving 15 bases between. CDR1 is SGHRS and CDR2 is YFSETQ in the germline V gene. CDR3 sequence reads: CASSISATDEKLFF. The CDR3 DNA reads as TGCGCCAGCAGCATATCGGCGACCGACGAAAAACTGTTTTTT.

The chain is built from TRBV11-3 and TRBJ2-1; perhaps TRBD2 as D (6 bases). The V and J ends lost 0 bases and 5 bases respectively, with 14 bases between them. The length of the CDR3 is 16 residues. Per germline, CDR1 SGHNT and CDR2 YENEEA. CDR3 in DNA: TGTGCCAGCAGCTTAGAGGGGGAGGAGTTCCACAATGAGCAGTTCTTC. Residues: CASSLEGEEFHNEQFF.

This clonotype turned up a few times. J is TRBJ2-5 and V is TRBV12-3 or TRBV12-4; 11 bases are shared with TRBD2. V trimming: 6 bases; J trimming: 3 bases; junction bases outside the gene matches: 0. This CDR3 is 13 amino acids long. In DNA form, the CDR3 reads TGTGCCAGCAGGGGACTAGCGGAAGAGACCCAGTACTTC. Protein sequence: CASRGLAEETQYF.

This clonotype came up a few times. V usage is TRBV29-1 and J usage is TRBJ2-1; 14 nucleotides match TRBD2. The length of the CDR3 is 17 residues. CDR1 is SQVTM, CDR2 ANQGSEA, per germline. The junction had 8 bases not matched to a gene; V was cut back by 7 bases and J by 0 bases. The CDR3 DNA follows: TGCAGCGCCGCGGGACTAGCGGGAGCCTTCTCCTACAATGAGCAGTTCTTC. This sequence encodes CSAAGLAGAFSYNEQFF.

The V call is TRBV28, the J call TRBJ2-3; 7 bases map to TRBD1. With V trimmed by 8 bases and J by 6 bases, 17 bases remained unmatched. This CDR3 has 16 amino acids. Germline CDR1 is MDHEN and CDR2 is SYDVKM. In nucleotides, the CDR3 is TGTGCCAGCCCGCCTACTAAGGGACAGCATGGGGATACGCAGTATTTT. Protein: CASPPTKGQHGDTQYF.

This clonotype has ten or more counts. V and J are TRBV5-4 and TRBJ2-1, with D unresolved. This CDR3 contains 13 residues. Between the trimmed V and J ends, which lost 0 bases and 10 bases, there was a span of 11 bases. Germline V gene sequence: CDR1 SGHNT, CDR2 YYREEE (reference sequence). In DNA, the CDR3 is TGTGCCAGCAGCTTGGAGCAAAGGGAAGAGCAGTTCTTC. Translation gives CASSLEQREEQFF.

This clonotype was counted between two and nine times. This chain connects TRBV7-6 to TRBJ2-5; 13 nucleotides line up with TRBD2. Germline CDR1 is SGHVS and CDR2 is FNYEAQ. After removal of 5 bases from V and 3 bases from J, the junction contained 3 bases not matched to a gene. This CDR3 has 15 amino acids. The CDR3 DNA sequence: TGTGCCAGCAGCACACTAGCGGGAGGGAAAGAGACCCAGTACTTC. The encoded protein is CASSTLAGGKETQYF. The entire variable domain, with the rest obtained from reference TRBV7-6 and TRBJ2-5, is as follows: GAGVSQSPRYKVTKRGQDVALRCDPISGHVSLYWYRQALGQGPEFLTYFNYEAQQDKSGLPNDRFSAERPEGSISTLTIQRTEQRDSAMYRCASSTLAGGKETQYFGPGTRLLVL.